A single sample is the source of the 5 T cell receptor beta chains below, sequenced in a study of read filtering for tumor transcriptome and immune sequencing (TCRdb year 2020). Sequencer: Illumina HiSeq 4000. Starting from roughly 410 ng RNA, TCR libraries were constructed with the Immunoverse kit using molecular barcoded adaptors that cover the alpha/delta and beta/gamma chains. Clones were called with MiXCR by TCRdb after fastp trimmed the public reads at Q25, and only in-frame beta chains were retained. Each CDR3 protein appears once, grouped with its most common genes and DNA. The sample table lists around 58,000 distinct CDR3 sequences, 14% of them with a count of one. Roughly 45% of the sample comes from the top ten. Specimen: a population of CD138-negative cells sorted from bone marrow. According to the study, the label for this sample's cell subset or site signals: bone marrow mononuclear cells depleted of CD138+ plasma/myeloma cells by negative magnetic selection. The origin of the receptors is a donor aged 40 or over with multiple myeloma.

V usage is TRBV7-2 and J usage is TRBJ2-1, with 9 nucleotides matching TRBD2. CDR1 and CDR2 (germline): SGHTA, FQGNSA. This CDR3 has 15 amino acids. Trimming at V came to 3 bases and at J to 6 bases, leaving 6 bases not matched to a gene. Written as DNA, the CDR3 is TGTGCCAGCAGCTTGTTTCTAGCGGGAAGCAATGAGCAGTTCTTC. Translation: CASSLFLAGSNEQFF.

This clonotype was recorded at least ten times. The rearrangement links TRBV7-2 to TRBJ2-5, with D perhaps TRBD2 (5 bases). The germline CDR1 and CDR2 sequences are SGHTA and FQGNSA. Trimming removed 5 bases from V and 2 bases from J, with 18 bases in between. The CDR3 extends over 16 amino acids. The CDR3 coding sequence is TGTGCCAGCAGCCGAGCCTCGGCGGGCGGACAAGAGACCCAGTACTTC. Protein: CASSRASAGGQETQYF.

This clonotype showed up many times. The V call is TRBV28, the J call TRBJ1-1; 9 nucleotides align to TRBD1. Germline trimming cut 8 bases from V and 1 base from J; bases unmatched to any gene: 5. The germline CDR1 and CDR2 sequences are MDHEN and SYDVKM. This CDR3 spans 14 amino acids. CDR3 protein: CASLKGQGNTEAFF. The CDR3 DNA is TGTGCCAGCCTCAAGGGACAGGGGAACACTGAAGCTTTCTTT.

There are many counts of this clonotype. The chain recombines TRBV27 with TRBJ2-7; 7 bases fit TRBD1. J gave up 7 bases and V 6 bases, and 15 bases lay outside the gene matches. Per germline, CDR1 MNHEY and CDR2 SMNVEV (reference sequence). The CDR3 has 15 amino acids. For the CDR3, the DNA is TGTGCCAGCAGCGTCTCCGGGACAGAGTCAGATGAGCAGTACTTC. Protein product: CASSVSGTESDEQYF.

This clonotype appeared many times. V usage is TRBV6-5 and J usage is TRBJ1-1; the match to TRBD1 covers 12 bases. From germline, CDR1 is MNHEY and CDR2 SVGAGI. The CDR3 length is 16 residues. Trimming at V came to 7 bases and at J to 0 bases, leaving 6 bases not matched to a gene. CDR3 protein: CASTQGQGAVNTEAFF. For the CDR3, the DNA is TGTGCCAGCACCCAGGGACAGGGGGCGGTGAACACTGAAGCTTTCTTT.